The entry below describes one T cell receptor (beta chain). This sample was included in a study of regulatory dendritic cells for organ transplantation. Data came from immunoSEQ multiplex PCR; TCRdb stores just in-frame clones and leaves some out. The sample consists of some 10,000 clones, roughly two thirds of them appearing once. The specimen sequenced was memory CD8+ T cells from blood. Specified subset: CD45RO+ memory T cells. This sequence originates from a human donor in good health.

In DNA, the CDR3 is TGTGCCAGCAGCTCCCTCGGGCGGGAGAGAGATACGCAGTATTTT. Translating gives CASSSLGRERDTQYF. The V and J genes are TRBV11-2 and TRBJ2-3, with 7 bases fitting TRBD2. V was pared by 4 bases and J by 5 bases, with 9 bases of the junction left unmatched. This CDR3 is 15 amino acids long. The germline V gene encodes CDR1 SGHAT and CDR2 FQNNGV.